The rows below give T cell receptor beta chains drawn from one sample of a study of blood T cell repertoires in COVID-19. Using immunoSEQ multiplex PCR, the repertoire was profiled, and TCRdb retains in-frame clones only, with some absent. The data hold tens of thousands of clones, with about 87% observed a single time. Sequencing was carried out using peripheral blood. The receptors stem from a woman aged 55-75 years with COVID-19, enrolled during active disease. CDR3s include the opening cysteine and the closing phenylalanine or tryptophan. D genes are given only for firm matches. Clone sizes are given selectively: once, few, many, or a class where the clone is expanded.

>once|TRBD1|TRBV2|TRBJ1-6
CASCGTVNSPLHF
TGTGCCAGCTGTGGGACAGTTAATTCACCCCTCCACTTT
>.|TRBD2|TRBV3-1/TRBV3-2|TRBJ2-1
CASSRIAGSSYNEQFF
TGTGCCAGCAGCCGAATAGCGGGCAGCTCCTACAATGAGCAGTTCTTC
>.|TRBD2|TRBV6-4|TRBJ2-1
CASSDASGALQFF
TGTGCCAGCAGTGACGCTAGCGGTGCTTTACAGTTCTTC
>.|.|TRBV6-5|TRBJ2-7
CASSYSPGRFYEQYF
TGTGCCAGCAGTTACTCGCCGGGTAGATTCTACGAGCAGTACTTC
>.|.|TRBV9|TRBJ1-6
CASSVSGTPGGSPLHF
TGTGCCAGCAGCGTCTCCGGGACACCCGGTGGTTCACCCCTCCACTTT
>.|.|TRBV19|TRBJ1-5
CASRVDRWNNQPQHF
TGTGCCAGTAGGGTAGACAGGTGGAACAATCAGCCCCAGCATTTT
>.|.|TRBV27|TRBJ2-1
CASSPNTRNNEQFF
TGTGCCAGCAGTCCCAACACCAGAAACAATGAGCAGTTCTTC
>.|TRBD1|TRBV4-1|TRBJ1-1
CASSQTRGTGIRNTEAFF
TGCGCCAGCAGCCAGACAAGGGGGACAGGGATAAGGAACACTGAAGCTTTCTTT
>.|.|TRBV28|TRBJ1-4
CASDAVWPEPEEKLFF
TGTGCCAGCGATGCGGTTTGGCCAGAGCCAGAGGAAAAACTGTTTTTT
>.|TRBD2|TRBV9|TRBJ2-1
CASSTPRGTSGRRGNEQFF
TGTGCCAGCAGCACGCCCAGGGGGACTAGCGGGAGGAGGGGGAATGAGCAGTTCTTC
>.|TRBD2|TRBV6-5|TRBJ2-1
CASRGLAGESNEQFF
TGTGCCAGCAGGGGACTAGCGGGTGAGAGTAATGAGCAGTTCTTC
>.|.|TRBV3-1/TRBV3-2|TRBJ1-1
CASSHLSEAFF
TGTGCCAGCAGCCATCTAAGTGAAGCTTTCTTT
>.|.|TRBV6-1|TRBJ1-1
CASSEARDRNTEAFF
TGTGCCAGCAGTGAAGCCCGAGACAGGAACACTGAAGCTTTCTTT
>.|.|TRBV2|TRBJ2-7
CASSVDRSLGEQYF
TGTGCCAGCAGCGTTGACAGGTCGCTCGGCGAGCAGTACTTC
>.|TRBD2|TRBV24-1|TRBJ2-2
CATSVSGRGLTGELFF
TGTGCCACCAGTGTGAGCGGGAGGGGTTTGACCGGGGAGCTGTTTTTT
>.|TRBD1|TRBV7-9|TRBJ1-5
CAGSLTGEGNQPQHF
TGTGCCGGCAGCTTGACAGGGGAAGGCAATCAGCCCCAGCATTTT
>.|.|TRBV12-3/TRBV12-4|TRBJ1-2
CASSGVGAHTF
TGTGCCAGCAGCGGAGTGGGGGCGCATACCTTC
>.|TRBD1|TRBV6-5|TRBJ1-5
CASSETGSTQPQHF
TGTGCCAGCAGCGAGACAGGGTCAACTCAGCCCCAGCATTTT
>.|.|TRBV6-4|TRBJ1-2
CASSEGAGDTVPYGYTF
TGTGCCAGCAGTGAAGGGGCCGGCGACACAGTTCCGTATGGCTACACCTTC
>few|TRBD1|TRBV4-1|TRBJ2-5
CASRVTGGDETQYF
TGCGCCAGCAGAGTAACAGGGGGTGATGAGACCCAGTACTTC
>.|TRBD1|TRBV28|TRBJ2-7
CASSSSSRDRSHF
TGTGCCAGCAGTTCCTCCTCTCGGGACAGAAGCCACTTC
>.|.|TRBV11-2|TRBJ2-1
CASSPQVSSYNEQFF
TGTGCCAGCAGCCCACAGGTAAGCTCCTACAATGAGCAGTTCTTC